This TCR beta chain emerged from a study of blood T cell repertoires in COVID-19. Across the whole study: Acute and convalescent COVID-19 specimens originated in the United States, Italy and Spain.

Trimming took 7 bases from V and 8 from J, leaving 18 bases between them. Germline lookup yields CDR1 MNHNY and CDR2 SVGAGI (reference sequence). The CDR3 length is 14 residues. Sequenced by immunoSEQ multiplex PCR; TCRdb stores in-frame clones only, minus some. The sample contains under 300,000 clones, 84% of which appear only once. The sequence was obtained from a man aged 45-65 years with acute or convalescent COVID-19. The chain combines TRBV6-6 with TRBJ2-1, with a possible D match to TRBD1 (5 bases). Sequenced sample: peripheral blood. The CDR3 DNA follows: TGTGCCAGCACCCCCTTCGTGATAGGGGATGAGCAGTTCTTC. Its translation: CASTPFVIGDEQFF.